This is a list of T cell receptor beta chains from one sample in a study of T cell responses to AZD1222 COVID-19 vaccine. Only in-frame clones appear in the TCRdb table, and some are missing; sequencing was by immunoSEQ multiplex PCR. Here the sample spans fewer than 150,000 clones, approximately 85% being singletons. The material was peripheral blood, obtained 28 days after the second AZD1222 dose. The receptors shown here come from an adult who received the AZD1222 COVID-19 vaccine. Each CDR3 is given with its conserved first and last residue. The order of the fields is clone size, J gene, V gene, D gene, CDR3 protein, CDR3 DNA. The D gene is left open where the match is weak. The listing skips clone size in some rows; elsewhere it reads once, few, many or a size class.

NA | TRBJ2-3 | TRBV19 | NA | CASNRVYLGADTQYF | TGTGCCAGTAACAGGGTTTATCTAGGCGCAGATACGCAGTATTTT
once | TRBJ2-5 | TRBV3-1/TRBV3-2 | NA | CASSQDLTGGRRETQYF | TGTGCCAGCAGCCAAGATCTCACCGGGGGCCGACGGGAGACCCAGTACTTC
NA | TRBJ2-1 | TRBV15 | TRBD2 | CATSRRLATFNEQFF | TGTGCCACCAGCAGGAGACTAGCGACGTTCAATGAGCAGTTCTTC
NA | TRBJ2-1 | TRBV28 | NA | CASDRLGSYNEQFF | TGTGCCAGCGATAGGTTAGGCTCCTACAATGAGCAGTTCTTC
NA | TRBJ1-1 | TRBV5-1 | TRBD1 | CASSPDRGAATEAFF | TGCGCCAGCAGCCCGGACAGGGGGGCGGCGACTGAAGCTTTCTTT
NA | TRBJ1-2 | TRBV3-1/TRBV3-2 | TRBD1 | CASSPGTVGTGYTF | TGTGCCAGCAGCCCCGGGACAGTAGGAACTGGCTACACCTTC
NA | TRBJ2-2 | TRBV12-3/TRBV12-4 | NA | CASLPEVGELFF | TGTGCCAGCCTACCGGAGGTCGGGGAGCTGTTTTTT
NA | TRBJ2-2 | TRBV7-9 | NA | CASSPDLGRNTGELFF | TGTGCCAGCAGCCCCGACCTTGGGAGGAACACCGGGGAGCTGTTTTTT
NA | TRBJ2-1 | TRBV4-3 | NA | CASSHGQMGGEQFF | TGCGCCAGCAGCCACGGCCAGATGGGGGGTGAGCAGTTCTTC
NA | TRBJ2-7 | TRBV5-1 | NA | CASSKIRDGAIWYEQYF | TGCGCCAGCAGCAAAATCCGGGACGGCGCAATATGGTACGAGCAGTACTTC
NA | TRBJ2-1 | TRBV28 | NA | CASKASFYNEQFF | TGTGCCAGCAAGGCCTCCTTTTACAATGAGCAGTTCTTC
NA | TRBJ1-2 | TRBV4-3 | TRBD1 | CASSRGTGGDYGYTF | TGCGCCAGCAGTCGAGGGACAGGAGGGGACTATGGCTACACCTTC
NA | TRBJ2-7 | TRBV4-1 | TRBD1 | CASSQVWTGGKGEQYF | TGCGCCAGCAGCCAAGTCTGGACAGGGGGGAAAGGCGAGCAGTACTTC
NA | TRBJ1-3 | TRBV4-2 | NA | CASSQERTDWGIYF | TGTGCCAGCAGCCAAGAGAGGACAGATTGGGGAATATATTTT
NA | TRBJ2-2 | TRBV6-1 | TRBD2 | CASSDIAGGPNTGELFF | TGTGCCAGCAGTGACATAGCGGGAGGCCCGAACACCGGGGAGCTGTTTTTT
NA | TRBJ2-7 | TRBV11-3 | NA | CASSRSYEQYF | TGTGCCAGCAGCAGATCATACGAGCAGTACTTC
NA | TRBJ2-5 | TRBV5-1 | NA | CASSLAGTGETQYF | TGCGCCAGCAGCTTGGCTGGGACGGGGGAGACCCAGTACTTC
NA | TRBJ2-3 | TRBV3-1/TRBV3-2 | TRBD2 | CASSPSSGVTDTQYF | TGTGCCAGCAGCCCCTCTAGCGGGGTAACAGATACGCAGTATTTT
NA | TRBJ1-1 | TRBV19 | NA | CASSRQMNTEAFF | TGTGCCAGTAGTCGACAGATGAACACTGAAGCTTTCTTT
NA | TRBJ2-7 | TRBV18 | NA | CASSPEEGEQYF | TGTGCCAGCTCACCCGAGGAGGGTGAGCAGTACTTC
NA | TRBJ2-2 | TRBV19 | NA | CASRLRSAGELFF | TGTGCCAGTAGGCTACGTTCCGCCGGGGAGCTGTTTTTT
NA | TRBJ1-4 | TRBV7-2 | TRBD1 | CASSLAPTGGTEKLFF | TGTGCCAGCAGCTTAGCACCGACAGGGGGGACTGAAAAACTGTTTTTT
once | TRBJ2-1 | TRBV14 | TRBD2 | CASSQDRAGVVEQFF | TGTGCCAGCAGCCAAGATCGAGCGGGAGTCGTAGAGCAGTTCTTC
NA | TRBJ1-5 | TRBV19 | NA | CATVPGPSRGNQPQHF | TGTGCCACCGTTCCAGGGCCATCCCGGGGCAATCAGCCCCAGCATTTT
few | TRBJ1-1 | TRBV11-2 | NA | CASSLVSGARTEAFF | TGTGCCAGCAGCTTAGTTTCGGGGGCGCGGACTGAAGCTTTCTTT